This TCR beta chain is from a study of patients and donors after allogeneic stem cell transplantation. MiXCR, applied by TCRdb to the RT-PCR reads, yields one record per CDR3 protein. The sample lists 160,000 or so distinct CDR3 sequences, approximately 24% occurring once. Germline V gene lookup returns CDR1 DFQATT and CDR2 SNEGSKA (reference sequence). CDR3 length: 11 residues. The V end was cut by 6 bases, the J end by 4 bases, with 9 bases between. By share, this clonotype ranks as medium-sized. This TCR came from a human donor who was either an allogeneic HSCT recipient or a stem cell or donor lymphocyte infusion donor (not recorded which). It is not recorded whose cells these are; they may come from a transplant donor. The rearrangement uses TRBV20-1 and TRBJ1-1, with a possible D match to TRBD1 (5 bases). Sequencing was done on a sample of blood, either unsorted or a sorted T cell fraction (not recorded which). CDR3 in amino acids: CSATRVTEAFF. In nucleotides, the CDR3 is TGCAGTGCCACCAGGGTCACTGAAGCTTTCTTT.